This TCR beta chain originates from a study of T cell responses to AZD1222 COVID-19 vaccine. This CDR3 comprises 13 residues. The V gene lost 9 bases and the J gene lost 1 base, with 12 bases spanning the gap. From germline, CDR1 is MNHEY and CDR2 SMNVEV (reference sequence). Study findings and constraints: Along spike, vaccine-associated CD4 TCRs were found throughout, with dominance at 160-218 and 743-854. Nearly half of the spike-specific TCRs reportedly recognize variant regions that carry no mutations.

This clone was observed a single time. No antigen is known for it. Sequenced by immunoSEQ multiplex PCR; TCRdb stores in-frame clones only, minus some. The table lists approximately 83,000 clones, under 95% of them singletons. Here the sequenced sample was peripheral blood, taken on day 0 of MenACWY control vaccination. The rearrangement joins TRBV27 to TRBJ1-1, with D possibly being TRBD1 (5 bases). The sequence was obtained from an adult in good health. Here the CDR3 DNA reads TGTGCCAGTCGGGGACTCTCGAACACTGAAGCTTTCTTT. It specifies CASRGLSNTEAFF.